Presented here are 30 T cell receptor beta chains from one specimen sequenced in a study of shared clonotypes between healthy human individuals. Some clones are missing from TCRdb's copy, which holds only in-frame ones; the method was immunoSEQ multiplex PCR. Of roughly 1 million clones detected, roughly 80% appear once; the ten largest clones hold 1.4% to 1.5%. The sample comprised memory CD4+ T cells sorted from blood. The subset: CD45RA-negative fraction. These receptor sequences come from a man younger than 35 in good health.

J is TRBJ2-5 and V is TRBV18, with D maybe TRBD1 (6 bases). The CDR3 runs 13 residues. The germline V and J ends were trimmed by 2 bases and 5 bases, with 9 bases remaining between them. The germline gives CDR1 KGHSH, CDR2 LQKENI. In DNA, the CDR3 is TGTGCCAGCTCACCAGGACAGCCGGAGACCCAGTACTTC. It translates to CASSPGQPETQYF.

This chain links TRBV25-1 with TRBJ2-7, with a possible D match to TRBD1 (6 bases). Germline values: CDR1 MGHDK, CDR2 SYGVNS. The V end was cut by 6 bases, the J end by 0 bases, with 9 bases between. The CDR3 is made up of 13 amino acids. The CDR3 protein is CASRDRSSYEQYF. CDR3 nucleotide sequence: TGTGCCAGCAGAGACAGGAGCTCCTACGAGCAGTACTTC.

This clone has a single count. The genes are TRBV27 and TRBJ2-4; 8 positions match TRBD1. The CDR3 sequence is 16 residues long. The junction had 7 bases not matched to a gene; V was cut back by 5 bases and J by 1 base. CDR1 MNHEY and CDR2 SMNVEV come from the germline V gene (reference sequence). The CDR3 DNA reads TGTGCCAGCAGTCCCAGGACAGGGCTGGCCAAAAACATTCAGTACTTC. This sequence encodes CASSPRTGLAKNIQYF.

This clone has a handful of counts. The rearrangement uses TRBV18 and TRBJ2-3; TRBD2 matches at 8 bases. The trim removed 0 bases at V and 10 bases at J, leaving 18 bases unmatched. The CDR3 covers 18 residues. Looked up from germline, CDR1 is KGHSH and CDR2 is LQKENI. The DNA for the CDR3 is TGTGCCAGCTCACCACCCCCAGGCACTAGCGGTCCTAAGGAGGCGCAGTATTTT. The encoded protein is CASSPPPGTSGPKEAQYF.

This clone has a single count. The chain has TRBV5-4 and TRBJ2-7; tentatively, D is TRBD2 (5 bases). Per the germline V gene, CDR1 is SGHNT and CDR2 is YYREEE (reference sequence). The CDR3 loop spans 14 amino acids. Between the trimmed V and J ends, which lost 1 base and 2 bases, there was a span of 10 bases. The DNA for the CDR3 is TGTGCCAGCAGCTTGTTCCGAGCGGCCTACGAGCAGTACTTC. The encoded protein is CASSLFRAAYEQYF.

Of note for this clone: A much larger clone is a single base away; this may be a read error. This same CDR3 is encoded by further DNA sequences in the sample. V usage is TRBV11-2 and J usage is TRBJ1-1; D unresolved. V was shortened by 1 base and J by 1 base, with 7 bases between the two germline ends. This CDR3 is 14 amino acids long. Per the germline V gene, CDR1 is SGHAT and CDR2 is FQNNGV. CDR3 amino acids: CASSLGTANTEAFF. CDR3 DNA sequence: TGTGCCAGCAGCTTAGGGACGGCGAACACTGAAGCTTTCTTT. Variable domain in full (rest from reference TRBV11-2 and TRBJ1-1): EAGVAQSPRYKIIEKRQSVAFWCNPISGHATLYWYQQILGQGPKLLIQFQNNGVVDDSQLPKDRFSAERLKGVDSTLKIQPAKLEDSAVYLCASSLGTANTEAFFGQGTRLTVV.

In DNA form, the CDR3 reads TGTGCCAGCAGGACGACAGGGGGCAACATTCAGTACTTC. This encodes CASRTTGGNIQYF. V is TRBV11-2 and J is TRBJ2-4; TRBD1 agrees at 10 bases. J gave up 7 bases and V 6 bases, and 3 bases lay outside the gene matches. Germline V lookup: CDR1 SGHAT, CDR2 FQNNGV. The CDR3 contains 13 residues.

V gene TRBV27 combines with J gene TRBJ1-2; the D is unclear. Germline CDR1 is MNHEY and CDR2 is SMNVEV (reference sequence). The CDR3 loop spans 13 amino acids. V was shortened by 3 bases and J by 8 bases, with 13 bases between the two germline ends. CDR3 sequence: CASSFGSGVGYTF. CDR3 nucleotides: TGTGCCAGCAGTTTTGGTAGCGGGGTAGGCTACACCTTC.

V is TRBV15 and J is TRBJ2-5; D gene ambiguous. Trimming left V 0 bases short and J 2 bases short, with 10 bases between. CDR3 length: 15 residues. Germline V gives CDR1 LNHNV, CDR2 YYDKDF (reference sequence). The CDR3 DNA follows: TGTGCCACCAGCAGAGATGTAGCACCTCAAGAGACCCAGTACTTC. Its protein product is CATSRDVAPQETQYF.

The chain joins TRBV7-6 to TRBJ2-5, with D perhaps matching TRBD1 (5 bases). This CDR3 has 15 amino acids. V was cut by 5 bases and J by 2 bases, with 15 bases left in between. CDR1 is SGHVS and CDR2 is FNYEAQ in the germline V gene. The CDR3 spells CASSPGSRGQETQYF. The CDR3 nucleotides read TGTGCCAGCAGCCCCGGAAGTAGGGGTCAAGAGACCCAGTACTTC.

The chain carries TRBV9 and TRBJ2-2; D uncertain. V lost 3 bases and J 8 bases, leaving 17 bases between the germline ends. The germline V gene encodes CDR1 SGDLS and CDR2 YYNGEE. The CDR3 is made up of 15 amino acids. This chain's CDR3 is CASSAQDLALGELFF. In DNA, the CDR3 is TGTGCCAGCAGCGCCCAGGACCTGGCGTTAGGGGAGCTGTTTTTT.

With regard to this clone: Other DNA variants within this sample encode the same CDR3. The V gene is TRBV5-1, the J gene TRBJ2-3; D is possibly TRBD2 (6 bases). CDR3 length: 16 residues. V shed 0 bases and J shed 0 bases, with 11 bases lying between them. Germline V gene data show CDR1 as SGHRS and CDR2 as YFSETQ. CDR3 sequence: CASSLASGVSTDTQYF. The CDR3 region has the DNA TGCGCCAGCAGCTTGGCCTCGGGAGTAAGCACAGATACGCAGTATTTT.

The CDR3 region has the DNA TGCAGCGTTGAATCGGGGGACGGCACAGATACGCAGTATTTT. Protein sequence: CSVESGDGTDTQYF. This rearrangement joins TRBV29-1 to TRBJ2-3, with D possibly TRBD2 on 6 matching bases. Germline lookup yields CDR1 SQVTM and CDR2 ANQGSEA. The CDR3 totals 14 residues. V gave up 2 bases and J gave up 1 base, with 10 bases separating them.

The chain employs TRBV27 and TRBJ2-1; D might be TRBD1 or TRBD2, each matching 6 bases. This CDR3 comprises 16 residues. The V end lost 1 base, the J end lost 6 bases, and 16 bases lay between the germline ends. Germline CDR1 MNHEY, CDR2 SMNVEV (reference sequence). Here the CDR3 DNA reads TGTGCCAGCAGTTTATGGGTGGGGGGCGAGGCCAATGAGCAGTTCTTC. Residues: CASSLWVGGEANEQFF.

This clone turned up a few times. The gene calls are TRBV19 and TRBJ1-1; the D is unclear. Germline V gene sequence: CDR1 LNHDA, CDR2 SQIVND (reference sequence). The CDR3 runs 12 residues. V gave up 3 bases and J gave up 7 bases, with 9 bases separating them. This chain's CDR3 is CASSMGRREAFF. CDR3 in DNA: TGTGCCAGTAGTATGGGAAGGCGTGAAGCTTTCTTT.

V and J are TRBV18 and TRBJ2-1, with D unresolved. Germline CDR1 KGHSH, CDR2 LQKENI. Trimming shortened V by 2 bases and J by 6 bases, and 11 bases separated the two germline ends. The CDR3 is 14 residues long. The CDR3 DNA is TGTGCCAGCTCACCAAGTAGAGGCTCCAATGAGCAGTTCTTC. Protein: CASSPSRGSNEQFF. Combining the CDR3 with reference TRBV18 and TRBJ2-1 gives the whole variable domain NAGVMQNPRHLVRRRGQEARLRCSPMKGHSHVYWYRQLPEEGLKFMVYLQKENIIDESGMPKERFSAEFPKEGPSILRIQQVVRGDSAAYFCASSPSRGSNEQFFGPGTRLTVL.

J is TRBJ2-2 and V is TRBV7-2; no definite D call. With 5 bases removed from V and 1 base from J, the gap between germline ends came to 11 bases. The CDR3 runs 15 residues. Germline CDR1 reads SGHTA; CDR2 reads FQGNSA. CDR3 residues: CASSQQGQNTGELFF. CDR3 DNA: TGTGCCAGCAGCCAGCAAGGGCAGAACACCGGGGAGCTGTTTTTT.

This clone came up a few times. The V call is TRBV11-2, the J call TRBJ1-5; D perhaps matches TRBD1 (5 bases). The germline V gene encodes CDR1 SGHAT and CDR2 FQNNGV. Trimming stripped 5 bases from V and 8 bases from J, with 13 bases between. CDR3 length equals 13 residues. The CDR3 nucleotides read TGTGCCAGCAGCCCCGGCAGGGAGGAGCCCCAGCATTTT. Amino acid sequence: CASSPGREEPQHF.

Comments on this clone: The junction and the germline gene differ at one end; a read error may be behind it. This chain connects TRBV6-4 to TRBJ2-5; the D gene is possibly TRBD2 (6 bases). Germline V gene sequence: CDR1 MRHNA, CDR2 SNTAGT. This CDR3 has 15 amino acids. The CDR3 region has the DNA TGTGCCCGCAGTCCACGGACTACCTGGGAAGAGACCCAGTACTTC. This gives the protein CARSPRTTWEETQYF.

The chain recombines TRBV7-2 with TRBJ2-1, with D possibly being TRBD2 (6 bases). Trimming cost V 2 bases and J 7 bases, with 15 bases left between them. Germline loops: CDR1 SGHTA, CDR2 FQGNSA. The CDR3 spans 15 residues. The CDR3 here is CASSLTWGRGNEQFF. The CDR3 region has the DNA TGTGCCAGCAGCTTAACGTGGGGCCGGGGGAATGAGCAGTTCTTC.

The genes are TRBV5-5 and TRBJ2-1; 9 bases are a match to TRBD2. The CDR3 totals 14 residues. V shed 7 bases, J shed 7 bases, and the junction held 9 bases outside the gene matches. From germline, CDR1 is SGHKS and CDR2 YYEKEE (reference sequence). CDR3 sequence: CASWEREEWNEQFF. The CDR3 DNA is TGTGCCAGCTGGGAGCGGGAGGAATGGAATGAGCAGTTCTTC.

The CDR3 DNA reads as TGCGCCAGCAGCCTGGGGGGGTACAATGAGCAGTTCTTC. It encodes CASSLGGYNEQFF. The rearrangement joins TRBV4-1 to TRBJ2-1; TRBD2 aligns across 7 bases. This CDR3 has 13 residues. Germline assignment: CDR1 MGHRA and CDR2 YSYEKL. Trimming at V came to 4 bases and at J to 4 bases, leaving 1 base not matched to a gene.

Details on this clone: A far larger clone is one base from this, pointing to a likely read error. This chain joins TRBV9 and TRBJ2-7; weak D call: TRBD1 (6 bases). CDR1 SGDLS and CDR2 YYNGEE come from the germline V gene. V was clipped by 4 bases and J by 2 bases, with 10 bases between them. This CDR3 has 13 residues. The CDR3 reads CASSRTGTYEQYF. In nucleotides, the CDR3 is TGTGCCAGCAGCCGTACAGGGACCTACGAGCAGTACTTC. Using reference TRBV9 and TRBJ2-7 for the parts outside the CDR3, the full variable domain is DSGVTQTPKHLITATGQRVTLRCSPRSGDLSVYWYQQSLDQGLQFLIQYYNGEERAKGNILERFSAQQFPDLHSELNLSSLELGDSALYFCASSRTGTYEQYFGPGTRLTVT.

The rearrangement links TRBV28 to TRBJ1-4; TRBD1 might be the D (5 bases). V shed 6 bases and J shed 2 bases, with 19 bases lying between them. The CDR3 has 17 amino acids. Germline assignment: CDR1 MDHEN and CDR2 SYDVKM. The CDR3 sequence: CASSWDLGTGTNEKLFF. The DNA for the CDR3 is TGTGCCAGCAGCTGGGACTTGGGTACGGGGACTAATGAAAAACTGTTTTTT.

V is TRBV6-1 and J is TRBJ2-2; TRBD2 matches 7 bases. V gave up 6 bases and J gave up 5 bases; unmatched junction bases: 3. CDR3 size: 13 residues. Germline CDR1 is MNHNS and CDR2 is SASEGT. The CDR3 nucleotides read TGTGCCAGCAGGGGCGGGGGAACCGGGGAGCTGTTTTTT. Its translation is CASRGGGTGELFF.

On this clone: Mismatch with germline at one junction end may stem from a read error. V gene TRBV10-3 combines with J gene TRBJ2-3, with D perhaps TRBD1 (6 bases). Germline V lookup: CDR1 ENHRY, CDR2 SYGVKD. The CDR3 spans 12 residues. The CDR3 DNA is TGTACCATCAGTGAATGGACAGAAACGCAGTATTTT. Protein sequence: CTISEWTETQYF.

This rearrangement joins TRBV28 to TRBJ2-3; D gene ambiguous. The length of the CDR3 is 16 residues. Looked up from germline, CDR1 is MDHEN and CDR2 is SYDVKM. Trimming cost V 3 bases and J 2 bases, with 15 bases left between them. The CDR3 region is CASSLRSLSFTDTQYF. DNA for the CDR3: TGTGCCAGCAGTTTGAGATCCCTATCTTTCACAGATACGCAGTATTTT.

The chain is built from TRBV5-4 and TRBJ1-3, with D uncertain. Germline V CDR1 and CDR2: SGHNT, YYREEE (reference sequence). V lost 4 bases and J 2 bases, leaving 16 bases between the germline ends. This CDR3 spans 16 amino acids. CDR3 region: CASSPRSEGAGNTIYF. CDR3 in DNA: TGTGCCAGCAGCCCCAGGTCGGAGGGAGCTGGAAACACCATATATTTT.

V usage is TRBV6-6 and J usage is TRBJ2-2; no reliable D call. Germline CDR1 is MNHNY and CDR2 is SVGAGI (reference sequence). This CDR3 contains 14 residues. V was cut by 5 bases and J by 1 base, with 8 bases left in between. This chain's CDR3 is CASSRNRNTGELFF. The CDR3 nucleotides are TGTGCCAGCAGTCGAAACAGGAACACCGGGGAGCTGTTTTTT.

V is TRBV11-2 and J is TRBJ1-1, with D hard to call. In germline, CDR1 is SGHAT, CDR2 FQNNGV. The CDR3 extends over 13 amino acids. V lost 3 bases and J 2 bases, leaving 7 bases between the germline ends. CDR3 loop: CASSFQTNTEAFF. As DNA, the CDR3 is TGTGCCAGCAGCTTCCAAACTAACACTGAAGCTTTCTTT.